The 29 T cell receptor beta chains below all came from one sample that was sequenced in a study of human T cells and chemical hapten exposure. TCRdb passed the RACE reads through MiXCR, listing each CDR3 protein once. The sample has 75,000 to 100,000 distinct CDR3 sequences, around 8.8% seen once; the top ten hold approximately 2.8%. Time point here: healthy volunteer bleed at 2 weeks. Extraction yielded total RNA from whole blood (unfractionated). Sequencing was performed on whole blood. The origin of the receptors is a female donor in good health. Some clones in this sample may be carry-over from other donors' samples.

The CDR3 here is CASSLGLAYHEQYF. The CDR3 bases are TGTGCCAGCAGCTTAGGGCTAGCTTACCACGAGCAGTACTTC. The chain combines TRBV7-9 with TRBJ2-7, with a tentative D call TRBD2 (5 bases). Germline V lookup: CDR1 SEHNR, CDR2 FQNEAQ (reference sequence). The length of the CDR3 is 14 residues. V shed 1 base and J shed 5 bases, with 12 bases lying between them.

Comments on this clonotype: This may be a read error, as it is one base from a much larger clone. The V and J genes are TRBV7-9 and TRBJ2-3; the D is unclear. Deletions cut 5 bases from V and 0 bases from J, with 3 bases between. The CDR3 loop spans 12 amino acids. The germline gives CDR1 SEHNR, CDR2 FQNEAQ (reference sequence). The CDR3 spells CASSQSTDTQYF. CDR3 bases: TGTGCCAGCAGCCAAAGCACAGATACGCAGTATTTT. Together with reference TRBV7-9 and TRBJ2-3, the CDR3 gives the full variable domain: DTGVSQNPRHKITKRGQNVTFRCDPISEHNRLYWYRQTLGQGPEFLTYFQNEAQLEKSRLLSDRFSAERPKGSFSTLEIQRTEQGDSAMYLCASSQSTDTQYFGPGTRLTVL.

In this sample, this clonotype turned up a few times. The chain carries TRBV7-9 and TRBJ2-3; perhaps TRBD2 as D (6 bases). Germline assignment: CDR1 SEHNR and CDR2 FQNEAQ (reference sequence). This CDR3 has 16 residues. Trimming stripped 3 bases from V and 0 bases from J, with 13 bases between. The CDR3 DNA sequence: TGTGCCAGCAGCTTTCTACGGACTACCAGCACAGATACGCAGTATTTT. Its protein is CASSFLRTTSTDTQYF.

The rearrangement links TRBV12-3 or TRBV12-4 to TRBJ1-2, with D unclear. V was pared by 8 bases and J by 0 bases, with 10 bases between. This CDR3 has 13 residues. The chain's CDR3 is CASGLVANYGYTF. CDR3 coding DNA: TGTGCCAGCGGCCTGGTTGCTAACTATGGCTACACCTTC.

This clonotype was detected ten times or more. This chain joins TRBV29-1 and TRBJ2-5; D ambiguous. Germline V gives CDR1 SQVTM, CDR2 ANQGSEA. V lost 7 bases, J lost 2 bases, and 11 bases lay in between. The CDR3 consists of 12 residues. The CDR3 nucleotides read TGCAGCGCGAGCCTCGGACAAGAGACCCAGTACTTC. It specifies CSASLGQETQYF.

The chain carries TRBV19 and TRBJ2-1; TRBD1 aligns across 7 bases. The CDR3 runs 14 residues. Germline loops: CDR1 LNHDA, CDR2 SQIVND (reference sequence). The trim removed 2 bases at V and 5 bases at J, leaving 3 bases unmatched. The CDR3 here is CASSIWDRDNEQFF. Here the CDR3 DNA reads TGTGCCAGTAGTATATGGGACAGAGACAATGAGCAGTTCTTC.

About this clonotype itself: A much larger clone differs from this one at a single base, so this may be a read error. The rearrangement uses TRBV2 and TRBJ2-4; D gene uncertain. The CDR3 has 17 residues. V lost 5 bases to trimming and J lost 0 bases, with 17 bases between them. Germline V gives CDR1 SNHLY, CDR2 FYNNEI. The CDR3 DNA reads TGTGCCAGCAGTAAATCTACAGCCCAACTAGCCAAAAACATTCAGTACTTC. Residues: CASSKSTAQLAKNIQYF.

This clonotype has just a few counts. V usage is TRBV4-2 and J usage is TRBJ2-1; D remains unclear. This CDR3 is 14 amino acids long. Germline CDR1 reads LGHNA; CDR2 reads YNFKEQ. V was clipped by 0 bases and J by 8 bases, with 11 bases between them. This CDR3 reads CASSQERGSDEQFF. The CDR3 region has the DNA TGTGCCAGCAGCCAAGAGAGAGGATCGGATGAGCAGTTCTTC.

This clonotype was observed a few times. The CDR3 sequence: CASSFRRRVEDTQYF. As DNA, the CDR3 is TGTGCCAGCAGCTTCCGGAGGAGGGTGGAAGATACGCAGTATTTT. The chain is built from TRBV13 and TRBJ2-3, with D perhaps TRBD2 (6 bases). Trimming removed 3 bases from V and 5 bases from J, with 15 bases in between. Germline V lookup: CDR1 PRHDT, CDR2 FYEKMQ (reference sequence). CDR3 length: 15 amino acids. The full variable domain, completed using reference TRBV13 and TRBJ2-3, is AAGVIQSPRHLIKEKRETATLKCYPIPRHDTVYWYQQGPGQDPQFLISFYEKMQSDKGSIPDRFSAQQFSDYHSELNMSSLELGDSALYFCASSFRRRVEDTQYFGPGTRLTVL.

This rearrangement joins TRBV7-3 to TRBJ2-3; the D gene is possibly TRBD2 (5 bases). Germline lookup yields CDR1 SGHTA and CDR2 FQGTGA. The CDR3 is made up of 14 amino acids. Trimming stripped 3 bases from V and 2 bases from J, with 9 bases between. CDR3 coding DNA: TGTGCCAGCAGCTTGCGGGCCCCCACAGATACGCAGTATTTT. This translates into CASSLRAPTDTQYF. Together with reference TRBV7-3 and TRBJ2-3, the CDR3 gives the full variable domain: GAGVSQTPSNKVTEKGKYVELRCDPISGHTALYWYRQSLGQGPEFLIYFQGTGAADDSGLPNDRFFAVRPEGSVSTLKIQRTERGDSAVYLCASSLRAPTDTQYFGPGTRLTVL.

The chain recombines TRBV19 with TRBJ2-1; 16 bases align to TRBD2. V shed 10 bases and J 4 bases; nucleotides not matched to a gene: 4. The CDR3 contains 15 residues. Germline V gene lookup returns CDR1 LNHDA and CDR2 SQIVND (reference sequence). The CDR3 loop is CATGLAGGPYNEQFF. The CDR3 bases are TGTGCCACGGGACTAGCGGGAGGGCCTTACAATGAGCAGTTCTTC.

The chain is built from TRBV12-3 or TRBV12-4 and TRBJ2-5; 8 bases line up with TRBD1. V lost 5 bases and J lost 2; bases outside the gene matches: 4. The CDR3 spans 14 residues. This chain's CDR3 is CASSAWTGQETQYF. The CDR3 DNA sequence: TGTGCCAGCAGTGCTTGGACAGGGCAAGAGACCCAGTACTTC.

This clonotype showed up just a few times. This chain uses TRBV20-1 with TRBJ2-4, with unresolved D. The V gene lost 0 bases and the J gene lost 5 bases, with 5 bases spanning the gap. Germline V gives CDR1 DFQATT, CDR2 SNEGSKA (reference sequence). The CDR3 extends over 12 amino acids. CDR3 sequence (DNA): TGCAGTGCTAGAGATGATGAAAACATTCAGTACTTC. Translation: CSARDDENIQYF.

V usage is TRBV29-1 and J usage is TRBJ2-3; TRBD2 is a possible D gene (6 bases). This CDR3 contains 14 residues. Germline V CDR1 and CDR2: SQVTM, ANQGSEA. V was trimmed by 3 bases and J by 0 bases, leaving 10 bases between them. The CDR3 bases are TGCAGCGTTGAGAGGGCGGGGAGCACAGATACGCAGTATTTT. The encoded protein is CSVERAGSTDTQYF.

This clonotype occurred a few times. This chain joins TRBV19 and TRBJ1-1, with D perhaps matching TRBD1 (5 bases). CDR1 is LNHDA and CDR2 is SQIVND in the germline V gene (reference sequence). The CDR3 is 15 amino acids. The V end lost 5 bases, the J end lost 1 base, and 14 bases lay between the germline ends. CDR3 DNA: TGTGCCAGTAGTTCACAGGCTACCCCGAACACTGAAGCTTTCTTT. It specifies CASSSQATPNTEAFF.

This clonotype was recorded many times. The genes are TRBV7-9 and TRBJ2-7; TRBD2 aligns across 11 bases. Germline CDR1 reads SEHNR; CDR2 reads FQNEAQ (reference sequence). J gave up 4 bases and V 4 bases, and 3 bases lay outside the gene matches. The CDR3 covers 14 residues. CDR3 residues: CASSSGLAAYEQYF. The CDR3 nucleotides read TGTGCCAGCAGCTCGGGACTAGCGGCTTACGAGCAGTACTTC.

This clonotype appeared a few times. The chain has TRBV7-2 and TRBJ2-7, with TRBD2 matching over 8 bases. In germline, CDR1 is SGHTA, CDR2 FQGNSA. The CDR3 totals 15 residues. The trim removed 5 bases at V and 4 bases at J, leaving 10 bases unmatched. As DNA, the CDR3 is TGTGCCAGCAGCCGTAGCGGGATGGGGGGATACGAGCAGTACTTC. It codes for CASSRSGMGGYEQYF.

This clonotype appeared many times. The rearrangement uses TRBV20-1 and TRBJ2-3, with 10 bases that match TRBD2. Trimming cost V 6 bases and J 0 bases; bases outside gene matches: 15. This CDR3 is built from 18 residues. Germline V CDR1 and CDR2: DFQATT, SNEGSKA (reference sequence). Here the CDR3 DNA reads TGCAGTGCATTTGGACTAGCGGAACCCGGAAATAGCACAGATACGCAGTATTTT. Translated: CSAFGLAEPGNSTDTQYF.

This clonotype was found a few times. The chain has TRBV7-9 and TRBJ2-1; D is unclear. CDR1 is SEHNR and CDR2 is FQNEAQ in the germline V gene (reference sequence). Trimming cost V 5 bases and J 8 bases, with 19 bases left between them. CDR3 size: 15 residues. The CDR3 region has the DNA TGTGCCAGCAGCCTATCTATGATCCCTGTGGATGAGCAGTTCTTC. This encodes CASSLSMIPVDEQFF. The full variable domain, rest sourced from reference TRBV7-9 and TRBJ2-1, is DTGVSQNPRHKITKRGQNVTFRCDPISEHNRLYWYRQTLGQGPEFLTYFQNEAQLEKSRLLSDRFSAERPKGSFSTLEIQRTEQGDSAMYLCASSLSMIPVDEQFFGPGTRLTVL.

This rearrangement joins TRBV2 to TRBJ2-7, with TRBD1 matching 10 bases. Germline CDR1 is SNHLY and CDR2 is FYNNEI. The length of the CDR3 is 15 residues. The V and J ends lost 7 bases and 2 bases, in that order; junction bases with no gene match: 8. The CDR3 DNA sequence: TGTGCCAGCACCCGATCCGGGACAGGGGCCTACGAGCAGTACTTC. Translation: CASTRSGTGAYEQYF.

The chain joins TRBV7-2 to TRBJ2-3, with TRBD1 identical over 10 bases. CDR3 length: 16 residues. Germline assignment: CDR1 SGHTA and CDR2 FQGNSA. The trim removed 2 bases at V and 3 bases at J, leaving 5 bases unmatched. The CDR3 sequence is CASSLRGQGSTDTQYF. The DNA of the CDR3 is TGTGCCAGCAGCTTAAGGGGACAGGGGAGTACAGATACGCAGTATTTT.

This clonotype was seen more than once but under ten times. V is TRBV6-1 and J is TRBJ1-1; unclear D gene. The germline V gene has CDR1 MNHNS and CDR2 SASEGT. Trimming took 8 bases from V and 0 from J, leaving 10 bases between them. This CDR3 has 13 amino acids. The CDR3 here is CASVAGMNTEAFF. Here the CDR3 DNA reads TGTGCCAGCGTGGCGGGTATGAACACTGAAGCTTTCTTT.

The gene calls are TRBV12-3 or TRBV12-4 and TRBJ2-3, with D maybe TRBD1 (5 bases). The CDR3 has 13 amino acids. V lost 5 bases and J lost 0, with 6 bases in between. The CDR3 loop is CASSKGSTDTQYF. DNA for the CDR3: TGTGCCAGCAGTAAGGGGAGCACAGATACGCAGTATTTT.

The chain couples TRBV5-5 to TRBJ2-5; 13 bases align to TRBD2. J gave up 4 bases and V 1 base, and 4 bases lay outside the gene matches. Germline-derived CDR1 and CDR2 are SGHKS and YYEKEE (reference sequence). The CDR3 is made up of 16 amino acids. The CDR3 protein is CASSLTSGRVRETQYF. Here the CDR3 DNA reads TGTGCCAGCAGCTTGACTAGCGGGAGGGTTAGAGAGACCCAGTACTTC.

This clonotype was detected many times. This sequence joins TRBV28 and TRBJ2-7; D possibly corresponds to TRBD1 (5 bases). Trimming left V 4 bases short and J 4 bases short, with 20 bases between. The CDR3 runs 16 residues. Germline V lookup: CDR1 MDHEN, CDR2 SYDVKM. CDR3 sequence reads: CASSSPTARSLYEQYF. The CDR3 DNA follows: TGTGCCAGCAGTTCCCCGACAGCCAGGTCGCTATACGAGCAGTACTTC.

Comments on this clonotype: An end of the junction does not agree with germline; a read error may underlie this. This chain joins TRBV7-2 and TRBJ1-6; D not certain. Germline V lookup: CDR1 SGHTA, CDR2 FQGNSA. The CDR3 is 12 residues long. In DNA form, the CDR3 reads TGTGACAGCAGCTCCAGGAATTCACCCCTCCACTTT. It encodes CDSSSRNSPLHF. Together with reference TRBV7-2 and TRBJ1-6, the CDR3 gives the full variable domain: GAGVSQSPSNKVTEKGKDVELRCDPISGHTALYWYRQSLGQGLEFLIYFQGNSAPDKSGLPSDRFSAERTGGSVSTLTIQRTQQEDSAVYLCDSSSRNSPLHFGNGTRLTVT.

This clonotype was seen a handful of times. The chain joins TRBV5-1 to TRBJ1-3; 11 bases align to TRBD1. J gave up 0 bases and V 7 bases, and 6 bases lay outside the gene matches. CDR1 and CDR2 from the germline V gene are SGHRS and YFSETQ. The CDR3 runs 16 residues. DNA for the CDR3: TGCGCCAGCGGACAGGGGGCTACTAGCTCTGGAAACACCATATATTTT. It specifies CASGQGATSSGNTIYF.

In its sample, this clonotype was seen many times. J is TRBJ1-5 and V is TRBV7-9; D ambiguous. The CDR3 is 18 amino acids. The germline V and J ends were trimmed by 0 bases and 2 bases, with 17 bases remaining between them. CDR1 is SEHNR, CDR2 FQNEAQ, per germline (reference sequence). CDR3 loop: CASSLASRTVSGNQPQHF. CDR3 DNA: TGTGCCAGCAGCTTAGCATCCCGGACCGTTAGCGGCAATCAGCCCCAGCATTTT.

This clonotype has at least ten counts. The genes are TRBV28 and TRBJ2-3; D is unclear. Germline V gives CDR1 MDHEN, CDR2 SYDVKM. The CDR3 contains 13 residues. The V end lost 2 bases, the J end lost 2 bases, and 5 bases lay between the germline ends. CDR3: CASSLPTTDTQYF. CDR3 in DNA: TGTGCCAGCAGTTTACCAACCACAGATACGCAGTATTTT.